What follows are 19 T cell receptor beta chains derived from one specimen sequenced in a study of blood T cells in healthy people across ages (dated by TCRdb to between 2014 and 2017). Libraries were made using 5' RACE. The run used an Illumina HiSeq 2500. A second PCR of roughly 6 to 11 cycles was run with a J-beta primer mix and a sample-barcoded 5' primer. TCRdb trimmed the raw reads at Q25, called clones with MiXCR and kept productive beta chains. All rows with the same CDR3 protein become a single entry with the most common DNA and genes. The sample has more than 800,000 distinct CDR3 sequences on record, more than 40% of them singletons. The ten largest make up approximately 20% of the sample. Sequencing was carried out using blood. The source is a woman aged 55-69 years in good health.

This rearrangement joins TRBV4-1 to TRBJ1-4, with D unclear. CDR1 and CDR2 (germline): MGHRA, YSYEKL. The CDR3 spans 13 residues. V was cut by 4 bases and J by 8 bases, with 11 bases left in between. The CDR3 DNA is TGCGCCAGCAGCCTCCAGGCTGAGGAAAAACTGTTTTTT. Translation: CASSLQAEEKLFF.

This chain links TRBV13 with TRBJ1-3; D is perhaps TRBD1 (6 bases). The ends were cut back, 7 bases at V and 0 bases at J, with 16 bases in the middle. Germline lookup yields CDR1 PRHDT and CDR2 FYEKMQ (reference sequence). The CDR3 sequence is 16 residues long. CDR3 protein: CASNKEGDYSGNTIYF. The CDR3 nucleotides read TGTGCCAGCAACAAAGAGGGGGACTACTCTGGAAACACCATATATTTT.

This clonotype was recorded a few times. CDR3 in DNA: TGCAGTGCTAGAGATCGAACAGGGGATAGCAATCAGCCCCAGCATTTT. Protein: CSARDRTGDSNQPQHF. The chain links TRBV20-1 to TRBJ1-5; TRBD1 agrees at 7 bases. Germline CDR1 reads DFQATT; CDR2 reads SNEGSKA (reference sequence). After removal of 0 bases from V and 0 bases from J, the junction contained 5 bases not matched to a gene. This CDR3 is built from 16 residues.

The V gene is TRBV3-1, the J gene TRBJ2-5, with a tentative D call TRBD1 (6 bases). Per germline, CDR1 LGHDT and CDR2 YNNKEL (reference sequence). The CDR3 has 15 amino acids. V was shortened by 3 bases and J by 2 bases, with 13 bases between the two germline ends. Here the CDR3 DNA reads TGTGCCAGCAGCCAGATGGGGGCGAGGCAAGAGACCCAGTACTTC. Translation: CASSQMGARQETQYF.

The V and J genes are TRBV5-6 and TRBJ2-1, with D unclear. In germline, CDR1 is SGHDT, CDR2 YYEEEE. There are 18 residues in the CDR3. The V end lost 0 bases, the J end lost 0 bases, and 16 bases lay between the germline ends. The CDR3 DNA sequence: TGTGCCAGCAGCTTGGGGTTTGGGCGTCCGAGCTCCTACAATGAGCAGTTCTTC. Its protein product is CASSLGFGRPSSYNEQFF.

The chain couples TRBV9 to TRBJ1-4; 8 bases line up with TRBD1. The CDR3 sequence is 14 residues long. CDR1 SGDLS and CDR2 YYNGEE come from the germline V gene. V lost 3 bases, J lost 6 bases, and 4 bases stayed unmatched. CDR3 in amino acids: CASSGTGGHEKLFF. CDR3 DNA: TGTGCCAGCAGCGGCACAGGGGGTCATGAAAAACTGTTTTTT. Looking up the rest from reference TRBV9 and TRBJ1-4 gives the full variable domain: DSGVTQTPKHLITATGQRVTLRCSPRSGDLSVYWYQQSLDQGLQFLIQYYNGEERAKGNILERFSAQQFPDLHSELNLSSLELGDSALYFCASSGTGGHEKLFFGSGTQLSVL.

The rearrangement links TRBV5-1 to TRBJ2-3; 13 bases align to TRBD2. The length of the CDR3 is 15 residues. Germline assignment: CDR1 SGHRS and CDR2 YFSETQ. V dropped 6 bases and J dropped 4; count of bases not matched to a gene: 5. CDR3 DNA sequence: TGCGCCAGCAAAACTACTAGCGGGAGGGCAGATACGCAGTATTTT. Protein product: CASKTTSGRADTQYF.

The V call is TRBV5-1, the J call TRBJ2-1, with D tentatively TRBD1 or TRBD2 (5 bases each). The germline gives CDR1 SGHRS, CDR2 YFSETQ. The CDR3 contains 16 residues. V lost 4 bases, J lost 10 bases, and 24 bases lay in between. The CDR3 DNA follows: TGCGCCAGCAGCGATTTGAGTGGTCGACCGGGACCCGAGCAGTTCTTC. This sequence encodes CASSDLSGRPGPEQFF.

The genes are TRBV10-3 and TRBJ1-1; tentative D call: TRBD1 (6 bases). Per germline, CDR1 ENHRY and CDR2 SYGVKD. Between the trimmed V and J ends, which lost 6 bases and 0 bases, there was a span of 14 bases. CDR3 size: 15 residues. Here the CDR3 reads CAIRVNRAVNTEAFF. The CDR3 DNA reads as TGTGCCATCAGGGTTAACAGGGCCGTGAACACTGAAGCTTTCTTT.

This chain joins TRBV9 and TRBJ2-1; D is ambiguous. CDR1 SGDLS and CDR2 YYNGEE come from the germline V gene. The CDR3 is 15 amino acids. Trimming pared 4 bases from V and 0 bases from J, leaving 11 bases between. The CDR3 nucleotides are TGTGCCAGCAGCCCTCGGTTAGACTCCTACAATGAGCAGTTCTTC. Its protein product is CASSPRLDSYNEQFF.

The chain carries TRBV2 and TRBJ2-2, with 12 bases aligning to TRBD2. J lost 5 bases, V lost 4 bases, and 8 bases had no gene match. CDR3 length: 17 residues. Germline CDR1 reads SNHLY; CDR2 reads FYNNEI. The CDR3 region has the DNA TGTGCCAGCAGTGGCCGACTAGCGGGAGATCGGACCGGGGAGCTGTTTTTT. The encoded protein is CASSGRLAGDRTGELFF.

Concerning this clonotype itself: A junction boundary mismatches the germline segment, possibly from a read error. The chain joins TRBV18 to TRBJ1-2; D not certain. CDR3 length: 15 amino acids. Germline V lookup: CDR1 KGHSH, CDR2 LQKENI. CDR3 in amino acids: CVSSPPGNWDYGYTF. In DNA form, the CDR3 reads TGTGTCAGCTCACCACCGGGGAATTGGGACTATGGCTACACCTTC.

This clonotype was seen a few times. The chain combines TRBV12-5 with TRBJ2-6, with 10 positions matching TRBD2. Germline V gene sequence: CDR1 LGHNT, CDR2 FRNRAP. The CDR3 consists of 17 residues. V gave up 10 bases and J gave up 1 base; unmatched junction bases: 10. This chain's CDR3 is CAIPRGLADSGANVLTF. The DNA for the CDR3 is TGTGCTATACCCCGTGGACTAGCGGATTCTGGGGCCAACGTCCTGACTTTC.

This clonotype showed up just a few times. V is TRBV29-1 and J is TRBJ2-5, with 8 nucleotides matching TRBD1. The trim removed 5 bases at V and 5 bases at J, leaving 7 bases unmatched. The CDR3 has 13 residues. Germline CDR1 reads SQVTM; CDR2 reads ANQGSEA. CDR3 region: CSVYRTGRETQYF. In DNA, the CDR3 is TGCAGCGTTTACCGGACAGGGCGGGAGACCCAGTACTTC.

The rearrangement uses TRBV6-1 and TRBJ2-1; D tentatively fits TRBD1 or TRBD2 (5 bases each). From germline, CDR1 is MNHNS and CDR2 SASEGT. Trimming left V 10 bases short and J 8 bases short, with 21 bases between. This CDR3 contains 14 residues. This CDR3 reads CATVPPGTRYEQFF. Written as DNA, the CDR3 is TGTGCCACCGTGCCCCCCGGGACCCGGTATGAGCAGTTCTTC.

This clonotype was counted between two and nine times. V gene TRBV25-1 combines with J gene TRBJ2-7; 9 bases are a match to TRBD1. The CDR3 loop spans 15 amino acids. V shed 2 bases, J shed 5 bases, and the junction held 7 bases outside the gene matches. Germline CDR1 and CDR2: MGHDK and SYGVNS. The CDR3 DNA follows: TGTGCCAGCAGTGAAGCGGGACAGGGTCTCCACGAGCAGTACTTC. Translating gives CASSEAGQGLHEQYF.

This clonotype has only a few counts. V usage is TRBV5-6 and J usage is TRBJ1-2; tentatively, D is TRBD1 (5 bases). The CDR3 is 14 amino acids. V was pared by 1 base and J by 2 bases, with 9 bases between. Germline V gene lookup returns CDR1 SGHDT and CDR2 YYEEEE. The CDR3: CASSLNRQNYGYTF. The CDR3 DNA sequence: TGTGCCAGCAGCTTGAACAGGCAGAACTATGGCTACACCTTC.

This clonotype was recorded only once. The CDR3: CATKAGVGTDTQYF. For the CDR3, the DNA is TGTGCCACCAAGGCGGGAGTCGGCACAGATACGCAGTATTTT. This chain connects TRBV24-1 to TRBJ2-3; 7 nucleotides align to TRBD2. The ends lost 8 bases at V and 1 base at J; junction bases unmatched: 5. CDR3 length equals 14 residues. The germline gives CDR1 KGHDR, CDR2 SFDVKD.

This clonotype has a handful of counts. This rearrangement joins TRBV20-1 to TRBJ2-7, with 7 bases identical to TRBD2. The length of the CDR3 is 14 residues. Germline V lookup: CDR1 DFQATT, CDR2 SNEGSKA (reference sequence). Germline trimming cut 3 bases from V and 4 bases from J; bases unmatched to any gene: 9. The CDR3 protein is CSASVGRERYEQYF. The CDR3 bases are TGCAGTGCTAGCGTTGGGCGGGAGAGGTACGAGCAGTACTTC.